The 29 T cell receptor beta chains below all came from one sample that was sequenced in a study of shared clonotypes between healthy human individuals. TCRdb keeps only in-frame clones here, not all; method: immunoSEQ multiplex PCR. The repertoire holds roughly 500,000 clones, with approximately 94% as singletons. Specimen: naive CD4+ T cells sorted from blood. The subset was: CD45RA+ positively selected. Receptors originate from a woman aged 25 to 39 in good health.

V is TRBV6-5 and J is TRBJ2-7, with 10 positions matching TRBD1. There are 15 residues in the CDR3. CDR1 and CDR2 (germline): MNHEY, SVGAGI. The V and J ends lost 6 bases and 6 bases, in that order; junction bases with no gene match: 11. Here the CDR3 reads CASRHTHGTGAEQYF. DNA of the CDR3: TGTGCCAGCAGGCATACCCATGGGACAGGGGCCGAGCAGTACTTC.

The V and J genes are TRBV18 and TRBJ2-3, with 7 bases lining up with TRBD2. V was clipped by 3 bases and J by 6 bases; unmatched bases: 0. CDR3 length: 12 residues. Per the germline V gene, CDR1 is KGHSH and CDR2 is LQKENI. The DNA for the CDR3 is TGTGCCAGCTCACCGGGAGGGGATACGCAGTATTTT. The encoded protein is CASSPGGDTQYF.

The chain has TRBV5-1 and TRBJ2-1, with 8 bases identical to TRBD2. Germline loops: CDR1 SGHRS, CDR2 YFSETQ. J was trimmed by 10 bases and V by 5 bases; bases with no gene match: 17. This CDR3 is built from 16 residues. The CDR3: CASRGFVSGMGDEQFF. CDR3 DNA: TGCGCCAGCAGAGGTTTCGTTAGCGGGATGGGGGACGAGCAGTTCTTC. The full variable domain, with the rest looked up from reference TRBV5-1 and TRBJ2-1, is KAGVTQTPRYLIKTRGQQVTLSCSPISGHRSVSWYQQTPGQGLQFLFEYFSETQRNKGNFPGRFSGRQFSNSRSEMNVSTLELGDSALYLCASRGFVSGMGDEQFFGPGTRLTVL.

The chain carries TRBV6-6 and TRBJ2-7; perhaps TRBD2 as D (6 bases). The CDR3 totals 13 residues. Between the trimmed V and J ends, which lost 9 bases and 2 bases, there was a span of 14 bases. The germline V gene has CDR1 MNHNY and CDR2 SVGAGI (reference sequence). DNA for the CDR3: TGTGCCAGTAGAAAGGGACTTGCCTACGAGCAGTACTTC. Its protein is CASRKGLAYEQYF.

The chain links TRBV28 to TRBJ1-1; D is unresolved. Trimming cost V 10 bases and J 1 base, with 13 bases left between them. Germline V gene lookup returns CDR1 MDHEN and CDR2 SYDVKM. CDR3 length: 13 amino acids. The CDR3 region is CAISSPENTEAFF. CDR3 DNA sequence: TGTGCCATTTCATCACCAGAGAACACTGAAGCTTTCTTT. Together with reference TRBV28 and TRBJ1-1, the CDR3 gives the full variable domain: DVKVTQSSRYLVKRTGEKVFLECVQDMDHENMFWYRQDPGLGLRLIYFSYDVKMKEKGDIPEGYSVSREKKERFSLILESASTNQTSMYLCAISSPENTEAFFGQGTRLTVV.

The J gene is TRBJ2-7, the V gene TRBV30, with 9 bases aligning to TRBD1. The CDR3 loop spans 13 amino acids. J was trimmed by 5 bases and V by 3 bases; bases with no gene match: 5. Per the germline V gene, CDR1 is GTSNPN and CDR2 is SVGIG (reference sequence). CDR3 bases: TGTGCCTGGAGCTGGACAGGGGAAAACGAGCAGTACTTC. It is translated as CAWSWTGENEQYF.

The chain has TRBV10-1 and TRBJ1-6, with TRBD1 matching 7 bases. CDR3 length equals 12 residues. Germline V gives CDR1 WNHNN, CDR2 SYGVQD (reference sequence). Germline trimming cut 10 bases from V and 7 bases from J; bases unmatched to any gene: 4. The CDR3, as DNA: TGCGCCACGGGACAGTCGAATTCACCCCTCCACTTT. This translates into CATGQSNSPLHF.

This chain connects TRBV5-5 to TRBJ2-1, with 7 bases fitting TRBD2. This CDR3 has 17 residues. CDR1 is SGHKS, CDR2 YYEKEE, per germline (reference sequence). After removal of 6 bases from V and 0 bases from J, the junction contained 12 bases not matched to a gene. DNA of the CDR3: TGTGCCAGCATCCCAAGTCCCGGGGGGAGCTCCTACAATGAGCAGTTCTTC. It is translated as CASIPSPGGSSYNEQFF.

The chain couples TRBV6-1 to TRBJ2-7; D not certain. The CDR3 totals 15 residues. Trimming pared 2 bases from V and 6 bases from J, leaving 17 bases between. Germline assignment: CDR1 MNHNS and CDR2 SASEGT. The CDR3 bases are TGTGCCAGCAGTGAACAGGCTTTGGGGAACCGCGAGCAGTACTTC. Encoded protein: CASSEQALGNREQYF.

This chain joins TRBV28 and TRBJ2-3, with D possibly matching TRBD1 (6 bases). Germline V gives CDR1 MDHEN, CDR2 SYDVKM. V was pared by 2 bases and J by 2 bases, with 11 bases between. This CDR3 contains 15 residues. The CDR3, as DNA: TGTGCCAGCAGTTTACCACAGGGTGCCACAGATACGCAGTATTTT. It translates to CASSLPQGATDTQYF.

The J gene is TRBJ2-7, the V gene TRBV18, with a weak D call TRBD2 (6 bases). Germline V gives CDR1 KGHSH, CDR2 LQKENI. The CDR3 covers 14 residues. The V and J ends lost 2 bases and 4 bases respectively, with 12 bases between them. CDR3 loop: CASSPAVREYEQYF. CDR3 sequence (DNA): TGTGCCAGCTCACCAGCCGTCCGGGAGTACGAGCAGTACTTC.

This rearrangement joins TRBV6-6 to TRBJ2-7; D could derive from TRBD1 or TRBD2 (5 bases each). The CDR3 is 15 residues long. From germline, CDR1 is MNHNY and CDR2 SVGAGI (reference sequence). The V gene lost 5 bases and the J gene lost 3 bases, with 17 bases spanning the gap. The CDR3 coding sequence is TGTGCCAGCAGTCACCTCCGGGACCCACGCTACGAGCAGTACTTC. It specifies CASSHLRDPRYEQYF.

The V gene is TRBV30, the J gene TRBJ1-4, with 8 bases aligning to TRBD1. The CDR3 totals 16 residues. In germline, CDR1 is GTSNPN, CDR2 SVGIG (reference sequence). The J segment lost 2 bases and the V segment lost 3 bases, leaving 8 bases of the junction unmatched. CDR3 DNA: TGTGCCTGGAGAGGACAGGGCATGTGGACTAATGAAAAACTGTTTTTT. As protein: CAWRGQGMWTNEKLFF.

This chain uses TRBV10-3 with TRBJ1-1, with D possibly TRBD1 on 6 matching bases. The germline V gene encodes CDR1 ENHRY and CDR2 SYGVKD. The CDR3 runs to 12 residues. Trimming removed 3 bases from V and 8 bases from J, with 10 bases in between. The CDR3 bases are TGTGCCATCAGTGATCTGACAGGAGAAGCTTTCTTT. Translating it yields CAISDLTGEAFF.

Details on this clone: This specimen includes other DNA sequences encoding the same CDR3. The rearrangement uses TRBV5-1 and TRBJ1-2, with 10 bases that match TRBD1. V lost 0 bases and J lost 8; bases outside the gene matches: 4. CDR3 length: 14 residues. Germline lookup yields CDR1 SGHRS and CDR2 YFSETQ. The CDR3 DNA sequence: TGCGCCAGCAGCTTGGCCGGGACAGGGGACGGCTACACCTTC. Translated: CASSLAGTGDGYTF.

The V call is TRBV19, the J call TRBJ1-5, with D possibly TRBD1 on 5 matching bases. Germline lookup yields CDR1 LNHDA and CDR2 SQIVND (reference sequence). The V and J ends lost 5 bases and 8 bases respectively, with 16 bases between them. The CDR3 consists of 14 residues. The CDR3 bases are TGTGCCAGTAGTTGGGGCGATTTATTCGAGCCCCAGCATTTT. Translating it yields CASSWGDLFEPQHF.

The genes are TRBV4-1 and TRBJ2-5; 10 bases align to TRBD2. This CDR3 spans 18 amino acids. With 3 bases clipped from V and 5 bases from J, the junction kept 15 bases outside the gene matches. Germline-derived CDR1 and CDR2 are MGHRA and YSYEKL. The CDR3 spells CASSHPPEAGGPQETQYF. Written as DNA, the CDR3 is TGCGCCAGCAGCCACCCTCCCGAAGCGGGAGGGCCCCAGGAGACCCAGTACTTC.

This clone was seen only once. The CDR3 bases are TGTGCCAGCAGTTTATTTGGTTACACTAATGAAAAACTGTTTTTT. It yields the protein CASSLFGYTNEKLFF. The rearrangement links TRBV27 to TRBJ1-4; D remains ambiguous. Per germline, CDR1 MNHEY and CDR2 SMNVEV (reference sequence). The CDR3 spans 15 residues. V dropped 1 base and J dropped 2 bases, with 8 bases sitting between them.

In this sample, this clone turned up once. This chain links TRBV28 with TRBJ2-1; TRBD2 matches 11 bases. This CDR3 contains 15 residues. Per the germline V gene, CDR1 is MDHEN and CDR2 is SYDVKM. After removal of 0 bases from V and 7 bases from J, the junction contained 2 bases not matched to a gene. CDR3 loop: CASSLWGLAANEQFF. Here the CDR3 DNA reads TGTGCCAGCAGTTTATGGGGACTAGCGGCTAATGAGCAGTTCTTC.

V gene TRBV7-8 combines with J gene TRBJ1-1; D perhaps matches TRBD1 (6 bases). CDR1 and CDR2 from the germline V gene are SGHVS and FQNEAQ. There are 13 residues in the CDR3. V was cut by 5 bases and J by 11 bases, with 18 bases left in between. The CDR3 is CASSLGTPREAFF. The CDR3 region has the DNA TGTGCCAGCAGCCTAGGGACACCGCGGGAGGCTTTCTTT.

Comments on this clone: The sample contains more than one DNA sequence encoding this CDR3. The V call is TRBV2, the J call TRBJ1-1; D is unresolved. CDR1 SNHLY and CDR2 FYNNEI come from the germline V gene. Trimming took off 6 bases at V and 3 bases at J, with 5 bases between the two ends. This CDR3 spans 11 amino acids. CDR3 nucleotides: TGTGCCAGCAGCGGGGACACTGAAGCTTTCTTT. It is translated as CASSGDTEAFF.

V and J are TRBV19 and TRBJ1-5, with 8 bases aligning to TRBD1. The CDR3 has 17 amino acids. Germline CDR1 reads LNHDA; CDR2 reads SQIVND (reference sequence). V lost 5 bases, J lost 0 bases, and 9 bases stayed unmatched. The CDR3 coding sequence is TGTGCCAGTAGTGTTAAAGACAGGGGTTATAGCAATCAGCCCCAGCATTTT. Amino acid sequence: CASSVKDRGYSNQPQHF.

This clone occurred once. Other DNA sequences of this sample code for an identical CDR3. V is TRBV28 and J is TRBJ2-5, with D tentatively TRBD1 (6 bases). V lost 4 bases and J 4 bases, leaving 10 bases between the germline ends. This CDR3 region has 13 residues. Germline V CDR1 and CDR2: MDHEN, SYDVKM. For the CDR3, the DNA is TGTGCCAGCAGTTCGGGACAAGGAGAGACCCAGTACTTC. Translating it yields CASSSGQGETQYF.

As to this clone: The sample contains more than one DNA sequence encoding this CDR3. The chain has TRBV6-5 and TRBJ1-4, with TRBD1 identical over 7 bases. CDR3 length equals 14 residues. CDR1 MNHEY and CDR2 SVGAGI come from the germline V gene. The ends lost 6 bases at V and 5 bases at J; junction bases unmatched: 6. CDR3 in amino acids: CASSEQGRNEKLFF. For the CDR3, the DNA is TGTGCCAGCAGCGAACAGGGGCGGAATGAAAAACTGTTTTTT.

The gene calls are TRBV27 and TRBJ2-1; 13 bases are shared with TRBD2. V dropped 7 bases and J dropped 6; count of bases not matched to a gene: 6. This CDR3 has 15 residues. CDR1 MNHEY and CDR2 SMNVEV come from the germline V gene (reference sequence). CDR3 protein: CASIRLAGGPNEQFF. In nucleotides, the CDR3 is TGTGCCAGCATCCGACTAGCGGGAGGCCCCAATGAGCAGTTCTTC.

The chain links TRBV5-1 to TRBJ2-7; 8 bases fit TRBD2. CDR1 is SGHRS, CDR2 YFSETQ, per germline. The ends lost 0 bases at V and 5 bases at J; junction bases unmatched: 7. The CDR3 length is 15 residues. The CDR3 nucleotides read TGCGCCAGCAGCTTGGCGGAGCGGGAGATCAACGAGCAGTACTTC. Translation gives CASSLAEREINEQYF.

The chain joins TRBV5-5 to TRBJ2-1; the D gene could be TRBD1 or TRBD2 (5 bases each). This CDR3 comprises 15 residues. Trimming stripped 0 bases from V and 10 bases from J, with 17 bases between. Germline CDR1 and CDR2: SGHKS and YYEKEE (reference sequence). For the CDR3, the DNA is TGTGCCAGCAGCTTGGGCCCGGGACCCCCCCACGAGCAGTTCTTC. This sequence encodes CASSLGPGPPHEQFF. Using reference TRBV5-5 and TRBJ2-1 for the parts outside the CDR3, the full variable domain is DAGVTQSPTHLIKTRGQQVTLRCSPISGHKSVSWYQQVLGQGPQFIFQYYEKEERGRGNFPDRFSARQFPNYSSELNVNALLLGDSALYLCASSLGPGPPHEQFFGPGTRLTVL.

The rearrangement links TRBV28 to TRBJ2-7, with D maybe TRBD1 (6 bases). The germline V gene has CDR1 MDHEN and CDR2 SYDVKM. CDR3 length: 11 residues. Between the trimmed V and J ends, which lost 1 base and 10 bases, there was a span of 8 bases. The CDR3 loop reads CASSLYREQYF. The CDR3 DNA reads TGTGCCAGCAGTTTATACAGGGAACAGTACTTC.

The gene calls are TRBV11-2 and TRBJ2-3; TRBD2 matches 10 bases. The CDR3 has 15 amino acids. Germline V gene sequence: CDR1 SGHAT, CDR2 FQNNGV. With 3 bases clipped from V and 1 base from J, the junction kept 1 base outside the gene matches. CDR3 nucleotide sequence: TGTGCCAGCAGCTTGACTAGCGGGCGCACAGATACGCAGTATTTT. It specifies CASSLTSGRTDTQYF.